The text below deals with one T cell receptor (beta chain). This sample was taken from a study of blood T cell repertoires in COVID-19. Study information: There were acute and convalescent COVID-19 samples, and they came from the United States, Italy and Spain. PBMCs, B-cell-depleted T cells, or T cells were the source of the cDNA or gDNA that made up the material.

Per the study methods: Amplified reference gene primers provided the basis for estimating nucleated cell counts. Libraries were prepared by immunoSEQ multiplex PCR; TCRdb keeps only in-frame clonotypes and omits some of them. Clonal size and the V and J genes are those of that table, whereas D and trimming came from the DNA. The data contain about 47,000 clones, roughly four fifths of them singletons. The sequence came from a man in his sixties with active COVID-19. Sequenced sample: peripheral blood.

The CDR3 spells CASSLAIYGDNEQFF. Here the CDR3 DNA reads TGCGCCAGCAGCTTGGCAATATACGGAGACAATGAGCAGTTCTTC. V is TRBV5-1 and J is TRBJ2-1; no clear D gene. V was shortened by 0 bases and J by 5 bases, with 12 bases between the two germline ends. CDR3 length: 15 amino acids. Per the germline V gene, CDR1 is SGHRS and CDR2 is YFSETQ.